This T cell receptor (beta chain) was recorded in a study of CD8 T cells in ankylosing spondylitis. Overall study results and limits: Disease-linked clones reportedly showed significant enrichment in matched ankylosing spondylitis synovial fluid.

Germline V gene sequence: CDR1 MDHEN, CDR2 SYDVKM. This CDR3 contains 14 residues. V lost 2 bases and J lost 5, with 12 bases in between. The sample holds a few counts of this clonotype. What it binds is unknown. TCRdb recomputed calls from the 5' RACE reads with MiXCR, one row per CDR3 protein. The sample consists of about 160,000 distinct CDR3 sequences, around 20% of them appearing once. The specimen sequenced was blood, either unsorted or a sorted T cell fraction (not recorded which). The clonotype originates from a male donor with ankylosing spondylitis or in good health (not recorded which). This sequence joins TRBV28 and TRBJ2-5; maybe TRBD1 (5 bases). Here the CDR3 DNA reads TGTGCCAGCAGTTTAAATCGGGCAGGGGAGACCCAGTACTTC. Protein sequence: CASSLNRAGETQYF.